Presented here are 13 T cell receptor beta chains from one specimen sequenced in a study of cytomegalovirus exposure and HLA in healthy donors. PCR primers comprised 60 Vbeta and 13 Jbeta primers. Produced via immunoSEQ multiplex PCR; TCRdb's table is partial and in-frame only. Of about 120,000 clones listed, 75% to 90% are singletons. The source material was PBMCs. The source is a man younger than 30 in good health and CMV-seropositive.

The chain couples TRBV15 to TRBJ1-5; maybe TRBD1 (5 bases). This CDR3 contains 14 residues. CDR1 LNHNV and CDR2 YYDKDF come from the germline V gene (reference sequence). V gave up 0 bases and J gave up 7 bases, with 10 bases separating them. CDR3 DNA sequence: TGTGCCACCAGCAGAGACAGGGATCGCCAGCCCCAGCATTTT. This encodes CATSRDRDRQPQHF.

The V and J genes are TRBV10-2 and TRBJ2-7; the D gene is possibly TRBD2 (6 bases). CDR1 is WSHSY, CDR2 SAAADI, per germline. With 7 bases removed from V and 3 bases from J, the gap between germline ends came to 19 bases. The CDR3 consists of 15 residues. The CDR3 coding sequence is TGCGCCAGCACTCCCCCGGGCGGGGTGAGCTACGAGCAGTACTTC. As protein: CASTPPGGVSYEQYF.

The chain is built from TRBV30 and TRBJ1-3, with no clear D. The CDR3 has 15 residues. The germline V gene has CDR1 GTSNPN and CDR2 SVGIG (reference sequence). Trimming removed 1 base at V and 0 bases at J, with 10 bases between. CDR3 loop: CAWSDNYISGNTIYF. For the CDR3, the DNA is TGTGCCTGGAGTGACAACTACATCTCTGGAAACACCATATATTTT.

This chain's CDR3 is CASSQGGQGFTYGYTF. The CDR3 bases are TGCGCCAGCAGCCAGGGGGGACAGGGGTTTACCTATGGCTACACCTTC. The rearrangement joins TRBV4-1 to TRBJ1-2; 10 bases are a match to TRBD1. V trimming: 3 bases; J trimming: 4 bases; junction bases outside the gene matches: 8. CDR1 is MGHRA, CDR2 YSYEKL, per germline. The CDR3 extends over 16 amino acids.

The chain recombines TRBV5-6 with TRBJ2-1, with 7 positions matching TRBD1. The CDR3 extends over 15 amino acids. The V segment lost 4 bases and the J segment 3 bases; nucleotides outside the gene matches: 7. Germline V CDR1 and CDR2: SGHDT, YYEEEE. The chain's CDR3 is CASSLIGQDYNEQFF. The DNA for the CDR3 is TGTGCCAGCAGCCTGATTGGACAGGACTACAATGAGCAGTTCTTC.

The chain links TRBV28 to TRBJ1-4, with a tentative D call TRBD1 (6 bases). Germline CDR1 and CDR2: MDHEN and SYDVKM. The CDR3 is 13 amino acids. The germline V and J ends were trimmed by 4 bases and 8 bases, with 11 bases remaining between them. CDR3 sequence reads: CASSYRVDEKLFF. As DNA, the CDR3 is TGTGCCAGCAGTTACAGGGTAGACGAAAAACTGTTTTTT.

The J gene is TRBJ2-7, the V gene TRBV27; D is possibly TRBD1 (5 bases). CDR1 and CDR2 from the germline V gene are MNHEY and SMNVEV (reference sequence). V lost 6 bases and J lost 2, with 11 bases in between. The CDR3 is 13 residues long. In DNA, the CDR3 is TGTGCCAGCAGCCCAGGGAATCCCTACGAGCAGTACTTC. Amino acid sequence: CASSPGNPYEQYF.

The rearrangement uses TRBV14 and TRBJ1-6; 7 bases are a match to TRBD1. CDR1 and CDR2 from the germline V gene are SGHDN and FVKESK. The length of the CDR3 is 15 residues. V shed 1 base and J 8 bases; nucleotides not matched to a gene: 5. CDR3 nucleotide sequence: TGTGCCAGCAGCCAAGTTAGAGGGGGCGATTCACCCCTCCACTTT. Amino acids: CASSQVRGGDSPLHF. Full variable domain (rest looked up from reference TRBV14 and TRBJ1-6): EAGVTQFPSHSVIEKGQTVTLRCDPISGHDNLYWYRRVMGKEIKFLLHFVKESKQDESGMPNNRFLAERTGGTYSTLKVQPAELEDSGVYFCASSQVRGGDSPLHFGNGTRLTVT.

This clone occurred once. The chain carries TRBV30 and TRBJ2-3; 7 nucleotides line up with TRBD1. Germline assignment: CDR1 GTSNPN and CDR2 SVGIG (reference sequence). CDR3 length equals 16 residues. V lost 2 bases and J lost 4; bases outside the gene matches: 12. The CDR3 coding sequence is TGTGCCTGGAGTAGGGGGCCTAGTGCTTTGGCAGATACGCAGTATTTT. This codes for CAWSRGPSALADTQYF.

J is TRBJ2-5 and V is TRBV6-6; 7 bases fit TRBD2. This CDR3 has 15 residues. Germline lookup yields CDR1 MNHNY and CDR2 SVGAGI (reference sequence). J lost 0 bases, V lost 2 bases, and 3 bases had no gene match. The CDR3 here is CASSYLAEYQETQYF. The CDR3 bases are TGTGCCAGCAGTTACCTAGCGGAGTACCAAGAGACCCAGTACTTC.

CDR3 sequence reads: CASSSGSDRAPETQYF. CDR3 nucleotide sequence: TGTGCCAGCAGCTCCGGGTCTGACAGGGCCCCGGAGACCCAGTACTTC. J is TRBJ2-5 and V is TRBV13; TRBD1 matches at 7 bases. The junction had 13 bases not matched to a gene; V was cut back by 4 bases and J by 5 bases. This CDR3 comprises 16 residues. CDR1 and CDR2 from the germline V gene are PRHDT and FYEKMQ (reference sequence).

This clone was observed once. The chain is built from TRBV10-3 and TRBJ2-2, with D perhaps matching TRBD1 (6 bases). Germline V lookup: CDR1 ENHRY, CDR2 SYGVKD. This CDR3 is built from 15 residues. Trimming left V 3 bases short and J 1 base short, with 9 bases between. The CDR3, as DNA: TGTGCCATCAGTGACATGGACAGGAACACCGGGGAGCTGTTTTTT. It encodes CAISDMDRNTGELFF.

The chain recombines TRBV4-1 with TRBJ2-1, with D tentatively TRBD1 (5 bases). The V end was cut by 1 base, the J end by 8 bases, with 21 bases between. The CDR3 is made up of 17 amino acids. The germline gives CDR1 MGHRA, CDR2 YSYEKL. In nucleotides, the CDR3 is TGCGCCAGCAGCCAAGGGCAGATTAAGGGGTTGATCCATGAGCAGTTCTTC. Protein: CASSQGQIKGLIHEQFF.